This entry lists 14 T cell receptor beta chains sequenced from one sample in a study of cytomegalovirus exposure and HLA in healthy donors. In the PCR, 60 Vbeta and 13 Jbeta primers were used. The method was immunoSEQ multiplex PCR; TCRdb's version includes in-frame clones alone and lacks a portion of them. The sample lists about 190,000 clones; roughly 80% were seen once. The specimen sequenced was PBMCs. All receptors derive from a man aged 35 to 55 in good health and CMV-seropositive.

This clone appeared a few times. This chain links TRBV30 with TRBJ2-7; TRBD1 might be the D (5 bases). The germline V and J ends were trimmed by 2 bases and 2 bases, with 13 bases remaining between them. The germline V gene has CDR1 GTSNPN and CDR2 SVGIG (reference sequence). CDR3 length equals 14 residues. The CDR3 nucleotides are TGTGCCTGGAGTAAGGCAGGGATAACCTACGAGCAGTACTTC. Amino acid sequence: CAWSKAGITYEQYF.

This chain connects TRBV5-4 to TRBJ2-3, with D perhaps matching TRBD2 (6 bases). The CDR3 contains 14 residues. In germline, CDR1 is SGHNT, CDR2 YYREEE (reference sequence). V gave up 3 bases and J gave up 0 bases, with 8 bases separating them. The CDR3 coding sequence is TGTGCCAGCAGCTGGGGGAGGAGCACAGATACGCAGTATTTT. Translation gives CASSWGRSTDTQYF. Full variable domain (rest looked up from reference TRBV5-4 and TRBJ2-3): ETGVTQSPTHLIKTRGQQVTLRCSSQSGHNTVSWYQQALGQGPQFIFQYYREEENGRGNFPPRFSGLQFPNYSSELNVNALELDDSALYLCASSWGRSTDTQYFGPGTRLTVL.

The chain combines TRBV10-3 with TRBJ2-7; 7 bases are shared with TRBD1. The CDR3 is 14 residues long. J was trimmed by 0 bases and V by 6 bases; bases with no gene match: 5. CDR1 and CDR2 (germline): ENHRY, SYGVKD. The CDR3 nucleotides read TGTGCCATCAGCGGGACAGTTCGCTCCTACGAGCAGTACTTC. This translates into CAISGTVRSYEQYF.

This clone was found a few times. The V and J genes are TRBV19 and TRBJ2-4; possible D gene TRBD2, 5 bases. Per germline, CDR1 LNHDA and CDR2 SQIVND (reference sequence). This CDR3 contains 16 residues. V lost 2 bases to trimming and J lost 1 base, with 12 bases between them. This CDR3 reads CASSILRGSAKNIQYF. DNA of the CDR3: TGTGCCAGTAGTATACTGCGAGGGTCTGCCAAAAACATTCAGTACTTC. The full variable domain, in which reference TRBV19 and TRBJ2-4 provide the parts outside the CDR3, is DGGITQSPKYLFRKEGQNVTLSCEQNLNHDAMYWYRQDPGQGLRLIYYSQIVNDFQKGDIAEGYSVSREKKESFPLTVTSAQKNPTAFYLCASSILRGSAKNIQYFGAGTRLSVL.

In the case of this clone: This sample includes further DNA sequences coding for the same CDR3. The genes are TRBV9 and TRBJ1-5, with 8 bases aligning to TRBD1. V was pared by 0 bases and J by 5 bases, with 4 bases of the junction left unmatched. The CDR3 spans 15 residues. Germline CDR1 SGDLS, CDR2 YYNGEE. CDR3: CASSVGTGNYQPQHF. DNA of the CDR3: TGTGCCAGCAGCGTAGGGACAGGGAATTATCAGCCCCAGCATTTT.

The chain uses TRBV19 and TRBJ1-5, with TRBD1 matching over 8 bases. Germline CDR1 is LNHDA and CDR2 is SQIVND (reference sequence). The CDR3 length is 15 residues. Trimming at V came to 7 bases and at J to 4 bases, leaving 9 bases not matched to a gene. The CDR3 loop reads CASNEQGEWNQPQHF. Here the CDR3 DNA reads TGTGCCAGTAACGAACAGGGGGAATGGAATCAGCCCCAGCATTTT.

The chain recombines TRBV5-1 with TRBJ2-2, with 8 bases lining up with TRBD1. The germline V gene has CDR1 SGHRS and CDR2 YFSETQ. This CDR3 has 15 residues. The junction had 7 bases not matched to a gene; V was cut back by 2 bases and J by 7 bases. The CDR3 reads CASSLAGGLNGELFF. The CDR3 bases are TGCGCCAGCAGCTTAGCAGGGGGCTTGAACGGGGAGCTGTTTTTT.

The chain uses TRBV7-6 and TRBJ1-5; D gene unclear. CDR3 length: 15 residues. The V and J ends lost 1 base and 3 bases respectively, with 10 bases between them. The germline V gene has CDR1 SGHVS and CDR2 FNYEAQ. In DNA form, the CDR3 reads TGTGCCAGCAGCTTAGACGCAGGAAACAATCAGCCCCAGCATTTT. Its protein product is CASSLDAGNNQPQHF.

This clone was counted between two and nine times. The J gene is TRBJ2-1, the V gene TRBV10-3, with 9 bases fitting TRBD1. Trimming removed 0 bases from V and 4 bases from J; junction bases left unmatched: 4. The CDR3 has 16 amino acids. CDR1 is ENHRY, CDR2 SYGVKD, per germline. Here the CDR3 reads CAISESKGQGYNEQFF. Written as DNA, the CDR3 is TGTGCCATCAGTGAGTCCAAGGGACAGGGTTACAATGAGCAGTTCTTC.

J is TRBJ1-5 and V is TRBV19; D is uncertain. The CDR3 spans 14 residues. V gave up 7 bases and J gave up 0 bases, with 10 bases separating them. The germline CDR1 and CDR2 sequences are LNHDA and SQIVND (reference sequence). CDR3 in DNA: TGTGCCAGTACCCCGGGGTATAGCAATCAGCCCCAGCATTTT. Its protein is CASTPGYSNQPQHF.

The genes are TRBV29-1 and TRBJ2-2; possible D gene TRBD2, 7 bases. The ends were cut back, 7 bases at V and 8 bases at J, with 20 bases in the middle. The CDR3 sequence is 14 residues long. Looked up from germline, CDR1 is SQVTM and CDR2 is ANQGSEA. The CDR3 DNA is TGCAGCGCCCGATCGGGGGGCCTTGAAGGGGAGCTGTTTTTT. Its translation is CSARSGGLEGELFF.

The V and J genes are TRBV5-1 and TRBJ1-1; D is ambiguous. Germline V gene data show CDR1 as SGHRS and CDR2 as YFSETQ. There are 13 residues in the CDR3. Deletions cut 1 base from V and 3 bases from J, with 7 bases between. The CDR3 spells CASSLLRDTEAFF. DNA for the CDR3: TGCGCCAGCAGCTTGTTGAGAGACACTGAAGCTTTCTTT.

This clone was counted only a few times. The chain joins TRBV6-4 to TRBJ1-5, with 7 nucleotides matching TRBD1. Germline V gene sequence: CDR1 MRHNA, CDR2 SNTAGT. The ends lost 5 bases at V and 3 bases at J; junction bases unmatched: 10. The CDR3 consists of 16 residues. CDR3 in DNA: TGTGCCAGCAGTCACCATGACAGGGCTCCCAATCAGCCCCAGCATTTT. It codes for CASSHHDRAPNQPQHF.

V is TRBV9 and J is TRBJ2-3; 8 bases agree with TRBD1. J gave up 2 bases and V 0 bases, and 11 bases lay outside the gene matches. In germline, CDR1 is SGDLS, CDR2 YYNGEE. The CDR3 has 18 amino acids. The CDR3 loop is CASSVDVGTGIFTDTQYF. CDR3 nucleotide sequence: TGTGCCAGCAGCGTAGATGTGGGGACAGGAATATTCACAGATACGCAGTATTTT.